The 32 T cell receptor beta chains presented below share a single source sample, sequenced in a study of identical twins. TCRdb processed the 5' RACE reads anew with MiXCR; each CDR3 protein has one entry. The top ten clones hold more than 0.25% of a sample with roughly 1.6 million distinct CDR3 sequences, 25% to 35% of them seen once. The source material was cord blood. These receptors were collected from a newborn girl in good health.

This clonotype has at least ten counts. The V gene is TRBV5-1, the J gene TRBJ2-1; unclear D gene. The CDR3 loop spans 15 amino acids. Trimming pared 3 bases from V and 0 bases from J, leaving 10 bases between. The germline V gene has CDR1 SGHRS and CDR2 YFSETQ. This CDR3 is CASSWRSSSYNEQFF. Written as DNA, the CDR3 is TGCGCCAGCAGCTGGCGCAGTAGCTCCTACAATGAGCAGTTCTTC.

The gene calls are TRBV30 and TRBJ2-7, with D maybe TRBD2 (7 bases). This CDR3 has 14 amino acids. From germline, CDR1 is GTSNPN and CDR2 SVGIG (reference sequence). Trimming removed 2 bases from V and 2 bases from J, with 13 bases in between. CDR3 in amino acids: CAWSWRGGTYEQYF. The CDR3 DNA follows: TGTGCCTGGAGTTGGAGGGGGGGCACCTACGAGCAGTACTTC.

The rearrangement joins TRBV4-1 to TRBJ2-7, with D possibly being TRBD1 (7 bases). Trimming removed 1 base at V and 7 bases at J, with 20 bases between. The CDR3 length is 16 residues. Germline loops: CDR1 MGHRA, CDR2 YSYEKL. In nucleotides, the CDR3 is TGCGCCAGCAGCCAAGTGAGATTTTCAGGGGGGAATGAGCAGTACTTC. Translation: CASSQVRFSGGNEQYF.

A few counts support this clonotype. The CDR3 spells CSARTGQNTEAFF. In DNA, the CDR3 is TGCAGTGCTAGGACGGGACAGAACACTGAAGCTTTCTTT. This sequence joins TRBV20-1 and TRBJ1-1; D is perhaps TRBD1 (6 bases). Germline lookup yields CDR1 DFQATT and CDR2 SNEGSKA (reference sequence). The CDR3 is 13 amino acids. V was shortened by 3 bases and J by 1 base, with 9 bases between the two germline ends.

This clonotype turned up a few times. The rearrangement uses TRBV20-1 and TRBJ1-5, with 8 bases that match TRBD1. Looked up from germline, CDR1 is DFQATT and CDR2 is SNEGSKA (reference sequence). This CDR3 has 14 amino acids. Unmatched junction bases numbered 8, after V lost 4 bases and J lost 6 bases. The CDR3, as DNA: TGCAGTGCTACCGTCAGGGGGCTGGGTCAGCCCCAGCATTTT. Its protein product is CSATVRGLGQPQHF.

This clonotype has only a few counts. This sequence joins TRBV10-3 and TRBJ2-3; maybe TRBD2 (7 bases). Germline loops: CDR1 ENHRY, CDR2 SYGVKD. The V end was cut by 4 bases, the J end by 4 bases, with 9 bases between. The length of the CDR3 is 13 residues. In DNA form, the CDR3 reads TGTGCCATCAGTGGGGAGGGGGCAGATACGCAGTATTTT. Protein product: CAISGEGADTQYF.

This clonotype has only one observation. This chain connects TRBV6-1 to TRBJ2-5; possible D gene TRBD1, 5 bases. The DNA end lines up better with TRBJ2-7; the J call may be wrong. Germline CDR1 is MNHNS and CDR2 is SASEGT. The CDR3 runs to 14 residues. CDR3 loop: CASSSSTGPYEQYF. The CDR3 DNA follows: TGTGCCAGCAGTTCCTCCACAGGCCCCTACGAGCAGTACTTC.

V is TRBV6-5 and J is TRBJ1-2; 8 bases align to TRBD1. This CDR3 has 17 residues. Germline values: CDR1 MNHEY, CDR2 SVGAGI. V trimming: 0 bases; J trimming: 8 bases; junction bases outside the gene matches: 14. CDR3 sequence: CASSYSTSRQGLQGYTF. The CDR3 DNA reads as TGTGCCAGCAGTTACTCGACCTCTCGACAGGGGTTGCAAGGCTACACCTTC.

This clonotype was found a few times. CDR3 coding DNA: TGTGCCAGCAGTTTATCTGCTAGCGACACAGATACGCAGTATTTT. Protein: CASSLSASDTDTQYF. This chain uses TRBV28 with TRBJ2-3, with a tentative D call TRBD2 (6 bases). The V and J ends lost 1 base and 2 bases respectively, with 10 bases between them. From germline, CDR1 is MDHEN and CDR2 SYDVKM. The CDR3 totals 15 residues.

Points on this clonotype: The junction departs from the called germline gene at one end, perhaps through a read error. V and J are TRBV29-1 and TRBJ2-7, with TRBD2 identical over 9 bases. The CDR3 loop spans 14 amino acids. Germline V lookup: CDR1 SQVTM, CDR2 ANQGSEA. CDR3 amino acids: CSVETAGGTYEQYF. The CDR3 DNA sequence: TGCAGTGTTGAAACAGCGGGGGGCACCTACGAGCAGTACTTC.

This chain joins TRBV6-6 and TRBJ1-2; a weak D match, TRBD1 (5 bases). V dropped 2 bases and J dropped 2 bases, with 9 bases sitting between them. Germline CDR1 and CDR2: MNHNY and SVGAGI (reference sequence). There are 14 residues in the CDR3. For the CDR3, the DNA is TGTGCCAGCAGTTACCGGTCAGGGAACTATGGCTACACCTTC. It specifies CASSYRSGNYGYTF.

This clonotype has more than one count but fewer than ten. The rearrangement links TRBV19 to TRBJ2-4, with no clear D. Trimming took off 6 bases at V and 3 bases at J, with 15 bases between the two ends. Germline V gene data show CDR1 as LNHDA and CDR2 as SQIVND (reference sequence). The length of the CDR3 is 15 residues. Written as DNA, the CDR3 is TGTGCCAGTAGACCTTCCCCAGCCGGCAAAAACATTCAGTACTTC. Its protein product is CASRPSPAGKNIQYF.

A single count supports this clonotype. The CDR3 loop is CASSLDGSAYEQYF. CDR3 nucleotides: TGTGCCAGCAGTCTGGATGGATCCGCCTACGAGCAGTACTTC. The V call is TRBV6-1, the J call TRBJ2-7; D gene uncertain. The CDR3 has 14 amino acids. Germline V gene sequence: CDR1 MNHNS, CDR2 SASEGT. With 5 bases removed from V and 2 bases from J, the gap between germline ends came to 13 bases.

Only a few counts were recorded for this clonotype. The J gene is TRBJ2-3, the V gene TRBV2, with D possibly matching TRBD2 (5 bases). The CDR3 extends over 14 amino acids. Looked up from germline, CDR1 is SNHLY and CDR2 is FYNNEI. Trimming cost V 3 bases and J 2 bases, with 9 bases left between them. The CDR3: CASSERALTDTQYF. Here the CDR3 DNA reads TGTGCCAGCAGTGAGAGGGCCCTCACAGATACGCAGTATTTT.

The V call is TRBV6-5, the J call TRBJ1-2; possibly TRBD1 for D (5 bases). Looked up from germline, CDR1 is MNHEY and CDR2 is SVGAGI. The CDR3 has 15 amino acids. Deletions cut 0 bases from V and 7 bases from J, with 15 bases between. DNA for the CDR3: TGTGCCAGCAGTTACTCGATGCAGGGCCCTCGTGGCTACACCTTC. It encodes CASSYSMQGPRGYTF.

The chain is built from TRBV28 and TRBJ1-2; 7 nucleotides match TRBD1. The germline V gene has CDR1 MDHEN and CDR2 SYDVKM. CDR3 length: 12 residues. J gave up 6 bases and V 10 bases, and 8 bases lay outside the gene matches. This CDR3 is CATDKGANGYTF. The CDR3 DNA reads TGTGCCACAGACAAGGGGGCGAATGGCTACACCTTC.

This clonotype was picked up many times. This chain connects TRBV12-3 or TRBV12-4 to TRBJ2-3, with TRBD2 as a possible D gene (6 bases). There are 14 residues in the CDR3. V shed 1 base and J shed 4 bases, with 9 bases lying between them. Here the CDR3 DNA reads TGTGCCAGCAGTTTAGGCGGGGCCCCAGATACGCAGTATTTT. Its protein product is CASSLGGAPDTQYF.

This clonotype has a count of ten or more. The V gene is TRBV18, the J gene TRBJ2-1, with TRBD2 matching 10 bases. This CDR3 region has 15 residues. Germline V lookup: CDR1 KGHSH, CDR2 LQKENI. The V gene end was trimmed by 8 bases and the J gene end by 2 bases; junction bases not matched to a gene: 6. The CDR3 loop is CASSPGLAAYNEQFF. The CDR3 coding sequence is TGTGCCAGCAGCCCTGGACTAGCGGCCTACAATGAGCAGTTCTTC. The entire variable domain, with the rest obtained from reference TRBV18 and TRBJ2-1, is as follows: NAGVMQNPRHLVRRRGQEARLRCSPMKGHSHVYWYRQLPEEGLKFMVYLQKENIIDESGMPKERFSAEFPKEGPSILRIQQVVRGDSAAYFCASSPGLAAYNEQFFGPGTRLTVL.

Here the CDR3 reads CASSQEWVARTDTQYF. DNA for the CDR3: TGCGCCAGCAGCCAAGAGTGGGTAGCCCGCACAGATACGCAGTATTTT. V gene TRBV4-1 combines with J gene TRBJ2-3; D call uncertain. The CDR3 runs 16 residues. Per germline, CDR1 MGHRA and CDR2 YSYEKL. The germline V and J ends were trimmed by 0 bases and 1 base, with 11 bases remaining between them.

This rearrangement joins TRBV14 to TRBJ1-1, with 7 bases identical to TRBD1. The CDR3 has 15 amino acids. Germline values: CDR1 SGHDN, CDR2 FVKESK. Unmatched junction bases numbered 12, after V lost 5 bases and J lost 6 bases. CDR3 in amino acids: CASSKEQGSVAEAFF. The CDR3 DNA sequence: TGTGCCAGCAGCAAGGAACAGGGGAGTGTCGCTGAAGCTTTCTTT.

The chain uses TRBV20-1 and TRBJ2-1; 9 positions match TRBD1. Trimming cost V 3 bases and J 1 base; bases outside gene matches: 10. There are 17 residues in the CDR3. Germline loops: CDR1 DFQATT, CDR2 SNEGSKA (reference sequence). The CDR3 DNA reads TGCAGTGCTAGCCGATTACAGGGGGCTAGATCCTACAATGAGCAGTTCTTC. Translation gives CSASRLQGARSYNEQFF.

This clonotype was seen at least ten times. The chain links TRBV5-1 to TRBJ2-7; no reliable D call. Trimming left V 0 bases short and J 2 bases short, with 9 bases between. The germline V gene encodes CDR1 SGHRS and CDR2 YFSETQ. CDR3 size: 14 residues. This CDR3 reads CASSLGLLTYEQYF. The CDR3 DNA follows: TGCGCCAGCAGCTTGGGGCTACTGACCTACGAGCAGTACTTC.

Of note for this clonotype: Since a much larger clone is just one base distant, this may be a read error. The chain employs TRBV29-1 and TRBJ2-7, with no clear D. CDR3 length equals 11 residues. The germline V gene encodes CDR1 SQVTM and CDR2 ANQGSEA. V lost 7 bases to trimming and J lost 7 bases, with 14 bases between them. The CDR3 DNA reads TGCAGCGGTAAACGGTGGAATGAGCAGTACTTC. Protein: CSGKRWNEQYF.

In its sample, this clonotype was seen a few times. The chain couples TRBV19 to TRBJ2-7, with 8 positions matching TRBD1. Germline V lookup: CDR1 LNHDA, CDR2 SQIVND (reference sequence). V trimming: 6 bases; J trimming: 3 bases; junction bases outside the gene matches: 10. The CDR3 has 15 residues. CDR3 amino acids: CASSDRDRLNYEQYF. CDR3 sequence (DNA): TGTGCCAGTAGCGACCGGGACAGGCTTAACTACGAGCAGTACTTC.

The V and J genes are TRBV21-1 and TRBJ2-4; the table calls TRBD1, which could not be checked here. The J call may be faulty, since TRBJ2-5 better matches the DNA end. TRBV21-1 is given as a pseudogene. The CDR3 runs to 15 residues. CDR3 loop: CASNRTGTDGETQYF. For the CDR3, the DNA is TGTGCCAGCAACCGGACAGGGACGGATGGAGAGACCCAGTACTTC.

This clonotype has only a few counts. V usage is TRBV20-1 and J usage is TRBJ1-6, with unresolved D. The CDR3 runs 13 residues. Trimming cost V 2 bases and J 10 bases, with 12 bases left between them. Germline V gene lookup returns CDR1 DFQATT and CDR2 SNEGSKA (reference sequence). CDR3 region: CSARSQDRSPLHF. In DNA, the CDR3 is TGCAGTGCTAGAAGTCAGGATCGGTCACCCCTCCACTTT.

Only a few counts were recorded for this clonotype. The chain has TRBV27 and TRBJ1-1; tentatively, D is TRBD1 (5 bases). This CDR3 comprises 18 residues. Per germline, CDR1 MNHEY and CDR2 SMNVEV (reference sequence). Trimming removed 4 bases at V and 0 bases at J, with 21 bases between. CDR3 sequence: CASSSLPGGLVMNTEAFF. CDR3 in DNA: TGTGCCAGCAGTTCCCTCCCGGGGGGTTTAGTCATGAACACTGAAGCTTTCTTT.

The rearrangement links TRBV20-1 to TRBJ1-4; D gene uncertain. The V end lost 1 base, the J end lost 3 bases, and 6 bases lay between the germline ends. Germline CDR1 DFQATT, CDR2 SNEGSKA (reference sequence). There are 13 residues in the CDR3. CDR3 coding DNA: TGCAGTGCTAGAGTGGCAGCTAATGAAAAACTGTTTTTT. This codes for CSARVAANEKLFF.

The chain links TRBV7-9 to TRBJ1-1; D is undetermined. The CDR3 is 12 amino acids. Trimming took 1 base from V and 4 from J, leaving 4 bases between them. Germline V lookup: CDR1 SEHNR, CDR2 FQNEAQ (reference sequence). In DNA, the CDR3 is TGTGCCAGCAGCTTAGTGCCCACTGAAGCTTTCTTT. Its translation is CASSLVPTEAFF.

This clonotype was seen more than once but under ten times. V usage is TRBV29-1 and J usage is TRBJ1-5; tentative D call: TRBD1 (5 bases). Germline-derived CDR1 and CDR2 are SQVTM and ANQGSEA. Trimming took off 7 bases at V and 3 bases at J, with 13 bases between the two ends. The CDR3 contains 13 residues. Here the CDR3 reads CSAQESDNQPQHF. The CDR3 DNA is TGCAGCGCACAGGAGTCTGACAATCAGCCCCAGCATTTT.

This sequence joins TRBV5-1 and TRBJ2-3, with 7 positions matching TRBD2. CDR1 SGHRS and CDR2 YFSETQ come from the germline V gene. V shed 7 bases and J 5 bases; nucleotides not matched to a gene: 4. CDR3 size: 12 residues. This CDR3 is CASGTTGDTQYF. In nucleotides, the CDR3 is TGCGCCAGCGGGACTACAGGAGATACGCAGTATTTT.

This chain links TRBV20-1 with TRBJ1-6; the D gene is possibly TRBD1 (5 bases). CDR3 length: 16 residues. Germline V gene sequence: CDR1 DFQATT, CDR2 SNEGSKA (reference sequence). V lost 8 bases to trimming and J lost 9 bases, with 26 bases between them. Here the CDR3 reads CSPHYEGTGRISPLHF. The CDR3 DNA reads TGCAGTCCCCACTACGAAGGAACAGGAAGGATTTCACCCCTCCACTTT.